The text below deals with one T cell receptor beta chain. These data come from a study of CD8 T cells in Susac syndrome. For the study at large: Patients with Susac syndrome were therapy-naive, on corticosteroids, or on intravenous immunoglobulin alone at the time that blood was drawn.

V lost 5 bases and J lost 14, with 16 bases in between. Germline V CDR1 and CDR2: SGHAT, FQDESV (reference sequence). This CDR3 is 13 amino acids long. RNA was extracted with the RNeasy kit, and a quantity of roughly 0.5 to 1 ug was reverse transcribed using random hexamers. Amplification of TCR beta CDR3 was carried out by immunoSEQ multiplex PCR, which covered 54 Vbeta and 13 Jbeta segments. TCRdb reprocessed the immunoSEQ multiplex PCR reads with MiXCR, giving one entry per CDR3 protein. The sample gives about 80,000 distinct CDR3 sequences, under 95% of which show up once; 0.52% is in the top ten. Sequencing targeted TCR beta in blood CD8+ and CD4+ T cells. The authors negatively isolated CD8+ and CD4+ T cells and FACS-enriched TEMRA cells.

This rearrangement joins TRBV11-1 to TRBJ1-6; the D gene is possibly TRBD1 (6 bases). What was sequenced was CD4+ T cells from PBMCs. The source is a human donor with Susac syndrome. This CDR3 is CASSHNSDRTLHF. Written as DNA, the CDR3 is TGTGCCAGCAGCCATAACAGCGACAGGACCCTCCACTTT.